The clone carrying this TCR beta chain showed up just once. Its antigen is unknown. Trimming removed 5 bases from V and 1 base from J, with 17 bases in between. There are 16 residues in the CDR3. The V gene's germline CDR1 is SEHNR and CDR2 FQNEAQ (reference sequence). These data are taken from a study of vaccination effects on CD4 cells after COVID-19. Assay: immunoSEQ multiplex PCR; the TCRdb copy retains only in-frame clones and omits some. The table lists approximately 54,000 clones, 80% of them singletons. Pools of viral peptides were used by the ViraFEST assay to expand antigen-specific CD4+ T cells ahead of sequencing. At the end of more than 8 days of culture, CD4+ T cells were isolated.

The V and J genes are TRBV7-9 and TRBJ1-1, with a tentative D call TRBD1 (6 bases). The material sequenced was CD4+ T cells from PBMCs cultured with HCoV-229E spike peptides, taken before COVID-19 vaccination. This TCR derives from a human donor who received a COVID-19 vaccine. The CDR3 sequence is CASSAAGTGANTEAFF. In DNA form, the CDR3 reads TGTGCCAGCAGCGCCGCCGGGACGGGGGCGAACACTGAAGCTTTCTTT.